What follows are 9 T cell receptor beta chains derived from one specimen sequenced in a study of beta chain features in type 1 diabetes. Expressed TCRB transcripts were sequenced, since all the RNA that had been isolated was reverse transcribed. Assay used: immunoSEQ multiplex PCR; TCRdb lists only in-frame clones, some missing. The table records around 650,000 clones, 9.5% to 15% of them present only once. Broader study findings: Shorter TCRB CDR3s, moderately but significantly so, marked every one of the four CD4+ subsets in Type 1 diabetes patients.

What these receptors recognize is not known. Sequencing was done on a sample of naive CD4+ T cells from blood. These receptors were collected from a man aged 25-40 years with type 1 diabetes.

This clone turned up a few times. The chain carries TRBV6-5 and TRBJ2-5; possible D gene TRBD1, 7 bases. Trimming stripped 7 bases from V and 5 bases from J, with 17 bases between. The CDR3 consists of 14 residues. CDR1 is MNHEY and CDR2 is SVGAGI in the germline V gene. CDR3 residues: CASTGGGGGETQYF. The CDR3 DNA reads TGTGCCAGCACCGGAGGGGGCGGCGGGGAGACCCAGTACTTC.

The rearrangement links TRBV19 to TRBJ1-4, with 7 bases fitting TRBD1. The V segment lost 7 bases and the J segment 5 bases; nucleotides outside the gene matches: 10. CDR1 is LNHDA, CDR2 SQIVND, per germline (reference sequence). The CDR3 spans 15 residues. The CDR3 here is CASTPPGQSNEKLFF. The CDR3 nucleotides read TGTGCCAGTACCCCACCGGGACAGAGCAATGAAAAACTGTTTTTT.

This clone was picked up a small number of times. Other DNA sequences in the sample encode the same CDR3. V usage is TRBV14 and J usage is TRBJ1-2; D is undetermined. CDR1 is SGHDN, CDR2 FVKESK, per germline. This CDR3 is 13 amino acids long. The ends were cut back, 0 bases at V and 5 bases at J, with 7 bases in the middle. This chain's CDR3 is CASSQDSAYGYTF. The CDR3 coding sequence is TGTGCCAGCAGCCAAGATTCAGCGTATGGCTACACCTTC.

This clone was seen a handful of times. The chain combines TRBV7-2 with TRBJ2-2; 7 bases fit TRBD1. The CDR3 contains 14 residues. The V gene end was trimmed by 5 bases and the J gene end by 4 bases; junction bases not matched to a gene: 4. Germline values: CDR1 SGHTA, CDR2 FQGNSA. The CDR3: CASSGRQGTGELFF. The CDR3 region has the DNA TGTGCCAGCAGCGGACGACAGGGCACCGGGGAGCTGTTTTTT.

This chain uses TRBV7-2 with TRBJ1-1, with 8 positions matching TRBD1. CDR3 length equals 15 residues. The germline CDR1 and CDR2 sequences are SGHTA and FQGNSA. V lost 4 bases and J lost 1; bases outside the gene matches: 5. CDR3 in amino acids: CASSYRQGPNTEAFF. CDR3 nucleotides: TGTGCCAGCAGCTACCGACAGGGGCCGAACACTGAAGCTTTCTTT. The variable domain in full, completed from reference TRBV7-2 and TRBJ1-1, reads GAGVSQSPSNKVTEKGKDVELRCDPISGHTALYWYRQSLGQGLEFLIYFQGNSAPDKSGLPSDRFSAERTGGSVSTLTIQRTQQEDSAVYLCASSYRQGPNTEAFFGQGTRLTVV.

The chain employs TRBV13 and TRBJ1-6, with a possible D match to TRBD1 (6 bases). This CDR3 is 15 amino acids long. Germline CDR1 PRHDT, CDR2 FYEKMQ (reference sequence). The ends were cut back, 5 bases at V and 6 bases at J, with 14 bases in the middle. The CDR3: CASSTGGQLNSPLHF. The CDR3 DNA is TGTGCCAGCAGCACGGGAGGACAGCTTAATTCACCCCTCCACTTT.

This clone has only a few counts. This rearrangement joins TRBV11-3 to TRBJ2-1; 7 nucleotides agree with TRBD2. Germline V gene data show CDR1 as SGHNT and CDR2 as YENEEA. The CDR3 has 17 residues. With V trimmed by 0 bases and J by 12 bases, 17 bases remained unmatched. DNA of the CDR3: TGTGCCAGCAGCTTAGATTCTGCAGCGGGGAACTCGGTAGGGCAGTTCTTC. Translation: CASSLDSAAGNSVGQFF.

This chain's CDR3 is CAWCTSGSYEQYF. DNA of the CDR3: TGTGCCTGGTGTACTTCAGGGTCCTACGAGCAGTACTTC. The chain couples TRBV30 to TRBJ2-7; tentative D call: TRBD1 (5 bases). Germline CDR1 GTSNPN, CDR2 SVGIG (reference sequence). V was shortened by 5 bases and J by 1 base, with 12 bases between the two germline ends. CDR3 length: 13 residues.

This clone was seen a few times. V gene TRBV29-1 combines with J gene TRBJ2-5; D gene uncertain. Trimming removed 5 bases from V and 1 base from J, with 2 bases in between. Germline CDR1 is SQVTM and CDR2 is ANQGSEA. This CDR3 region has 10 residues. This chain's CDR3 is CSVSQETQYF. The CDR3 DNA is TGCAGCGTTTCCCAAGAGACCCAGTACTTC.